These T cell receptor beta chains were read from a single sample in a study of blood T cell repertoires in COVID-19. Sequenced by immunoSEQ multiplex PCR; TCRdb stores in-frame clones only, minus some. The sample consists of approximately 49,000 clones, approximately 84% of them appearing once. The sample taken for sequencing was peripheral blood. All receptors come from a man over 45 with acute or convalescent COVID-19. The CDR3 runs from the conserved cysteine through the conserved F or W. D genes are given only for firm matches.

v_call: TRBV7-9
d_call: TRBD1
j_call: TRBJ1-5
cdr3_aa: CASSLTGGEQPQHF

v_call: TRBV7-9
d_call: .
j_call: TRBJ2-7
cdr3_aa: CASSSGWSYEQYF

v_call: TRBV7-9
d_call: TRBD1
j_call: TRBJ1-4
cdr3_aa: CASSPGTGFSNNEKLFF

v_call: TRBV18
d_call: .
j_call: TRBJ2-1
cdr3_aa: CASSRIAYNEQFF

v_call: TRBV9
d_call: .
j_call: TRBJ1-1
cdr3_aa: CASSVATGWNTEAFF

v_call: TRBV6-1
d_call: TRBD2
j_call: TRBJ2-7
cdr3_aa: CASSESGGSSYEQYF

v_call: TRBV7-9
d_call: .
j_call: TRBJ2-1
cdr3_aa: CASSLIEAEQFF

v_call: TRBV7-6
d_call: TRBD1
j_call: TRBJ2-7
cdr3_aa: CASSLEAGQGGLEQYF

v_call: TRBV19
d_call: TRBD2
j_call: TRBJ2-5
cdr3_aa: CASSIGGGWETQYF

v_call: TRBV6-1
d_call: .
j_call: TRBJ2-1
cdr3_aa: CASSELARIYNEQFF

v_call: TRBV3-1/TRBV3-2
d_call: TRBD1
j_call: TRBJ1-1
cdr3_aa: CASSQVSSGGTEAFF

v_call: TRBV10-3
d_call: .
j_call: TRBJ2-3
cdr3_aa: CAMGGGGLDTQYF

v_call: TRBV6-1
d_call: TRBD2
j_call: TRBJ2-7
cdr3_aa: CASSEKLAGGYYEQYF

v_call: TRBV15
d_call: .
j_call: TRBJ2-3
cdr3_aa: CATSRAPPPGATDTQYF

v_call: TRBV5-1
d_call: TRBD1
j_call: TRBJ2-7
cdr3_aa: CASSLGQGGYEQYF

v_call: TRBV19
d_call: TRBD2
j_call: TRBJ2-7
cdr3_aa: CASSSGLAAYEQYF

v_call: TRBV19
d_call: TRBD1
j_call: TRBJ2-3
cdr3_aa: CASSARQGGTDTQYF

v_call: TRBV14
d_call: .
j_call: TRBJ2-1
cdr3_aa: CASSQGGVSDEQFF

v_call: TRBV24-1
d_call: .
j_call: TRBJ1-1
cdr3_aa: CATSDGGRTEAFF

v_call: TRBV10-3
d_call: .
j_call: TRBJ2-7
cdr3_aa: CAISESPGLSENEQYF

v_call: TRBV6-9
d_call: .
j_call: TRBJ1-1
cdr3_aa: CAGPTGYPEAFF

v_call: TRBV4-2
d_call: .
j_call: TRBJ2-5
cdr3_aa: CASSQDVGGTQYF

v_call: TRBV5-1
d_call: .
j_call: TRBJ1-2
cdr3_aa: CASSYPDGTTGYTF

v_call: TRBV30
d_call: .
j_call: TRBJ1-4
cdr3_aa: CAWRPAGGAEKLFF

v_call: TRBV20-1
d_call: .
j_call: TRBJ2-5
cdr3_aa: CSASFEQQDQETQYF

v_call: TRBV29-1
d_call: TRBD1
j_call: TRBJ2-2
cdr3_aa: CSVRGIGQGNTGELFF

v_call: TRBV3-1/TRBV3-2
d_call: .
j_call: TRBJ1-3
cdr3_aa: CASSSGPAGNTIYF

v_call: TRBV7-9
d_call: TRBD2
j_call: TRBJ2-5
cdr3_aa: CASSLASGGAQETQYF

v_call: TRBV11-3
d_call: .
j_call: TRBJ2-1
cdr3_aa: CASSLDGETEQFF

v_call: TRBV5-1
d_call: TRBD1
j_call: TRBJ1-4
cdr3_aa: CASSLEPQGAKGEKLFF

v_call: TRBV5-1
d_call: TRBD2
j_call: TRBJ2-1
cdr3_aa: CASSPRLAGGSYNEQFF

v_call: TRBV5-5
d_call: TRBD1
j_call: TRBJ1-1
cdr3_aa: CASSQGARLEAFF

v_call: TRBV25-1
d_call: TRBD1
j_call: TRBJ2-7
cdr3_aa: CASSEEDRVHEQYF

v_call: TRBV7-6
d_call: TRBD1
j_call: TRBJ2-5
cdr3_aa: CASSTDRRKTQYF

v_call: TRBV7-8
d_call: .
j_call: TRBJ2-5
cdr3_aa: CASSFIQGPQETQYF

v_call: TRBV4-1
d_call: .
j_call: TRBJ2-5
cdr3_aa: CASSQDHRVSETQYF

v_call: TRBV5-1
d_call: TRBD1
j_call: TRBJ1-2
cdr3_aa: CASSGGQAGDYGYTF

v_call: TRBV9
d_call: .
j_call: TRBJ2-7
cdr3_aa: CASSVSGGVGYEQYF

v_call: TRBV4-1
d_call: .
j_call: TRBJ2-7
cdr3_aa: CASSHYFSSSYEQYF

v_call: TRBV3-1/TRBV3-2
d_call: .
j_call: TRBJ1-6
cdr3_aa: CASSQDRTPNSPLHF

v_call: TRBV5-1
d_call: TRBD2
j_call: TRBJ2-1
cdr3_aa: CASRPFAGVNNEQFF

v_call: TRBV6-5
d_call: .
j_call: TRBJ2-7
cdr3_aa: CASSYQDPTYEQYF

v_call: TRBV12-5
d_call: .
j_call: TRBJ1-5
cdr3_aa: CASRGNSNQPQHF

v_call: TRBV10-1
d_call: TRBD1
j_call: TRBJ2-2
cdr3_aa: CATGTGNTGELFF

v_call: TRBV7-6
d_call: TRBD2
j_call: TRBJ2-1
cdr3_aa: CASSLGWGGEAPNEQFF

v_call: TRBV27
d_call: .
j_call: TRBJ1-5
cdr3_aa: CASGLERANQPQHF

v_call: TRBV7-2
d_call: TRBD2
j_call: TRBJ2-7
cdr3_aa: CASSPGLAGAHSYEQYF

v_call: TRBV9
d_call: TRBD2
j_call: TRBJ2-3
cdr3_aa: CASTQTPGGTDTQYF

v_call: TRBV28
d_call: TRBD2
j_call: TRBJ2-5
cdr3_aa: CASSFGTSWETQYF

v_call: TRBV5-1
d_call: .
j_call: TRBJ2-7
cdr3_aa: CASSPSGYEQYF